The 18 T cell receptor beta chains given below trace back to one sample, sequenced in a study of T cells in Graves' hyperthyroidism and ophthalmopathy (dated by TCRdb to between 2019 and 2020). Library prep was done by multiplex PCR. The listed sequencing device is Illumina HiSeq 2000. Amplification of TCR beta CDR3 regions was carried out from RNA transcripts. The first round of RT-PCR for the TCR CDR3 was performed with the HTBI primer set and the Qiagen OneStep RT-PCR kit. TCRdb reanalyzed the raw reads on its own, using fastp at Q25 for trimming and MiXCR for clone calling, and kept in-frame beta chains. Rows are combined by CDR3 protein, so each entry shows the most common genes and DNA. The sample table lists approximately 530,000 distinct CDR3 sequences, about a sixth of them with a count of one. The top ten constitute about 17% of the sample. Material: blood. Receptor source: a woman aged 18-29 years with Graves' hyperthyroidism.

This clonotype has at least ten counts. CDR3 protein: CSATSTSYEQYF. The CDR3 DNA reads TGCAGTGCTACGTCGACTAGCTACGAGCAGTACTTC. The chain carries TRBV20-1 and TRBJ2-7; tentatively, D is TRBD2 (6 bases). The germline gives CDR1 DFQATT, CDR2 SNEGSKA (reference sequence). Trimming removed 4 bases at V and 3 bases at J, with 10 bases between. CDR3 length: 12 amino acids.

This clonotype was seen repeatedly, ten times or more. The V gene is TRBV20-1, the J gene TRBJ2-3; a weak D match, TRBD2 (6 bases). Germline V CDR1 and CDR2: DFQATT, SNEGSKA (reference sequence). Deletions cut 5 bases from V and 6 bases from J, with 9 bases between. The CDR3 is 11 amino acids. The DNA of the CDR3 is TGCAGTGCTGGGGAGGAGGATACGCAGTATTTT. This sequence encodes CSAGEEDTQYF.

This clonotype was detected only a few times. This rearrangement joins TRBV10-3 to TRBJ2-1; weak D call: TRBD1 (6 bases). Germline V lookup: CDR1 ENHRY, CDR2 SYGVKD. CDR3 length: 14 residues. The V and J ends lost 8 bases and 5 bases respectively, with 16 bases between them. CDR3 loop: CAIGWQGSHNEQFF. CDR3 sequence (DNA): TGTGCCATCGGCTGGCAGGGGAGTCACAATGAGCAGTTCTTC.

The gene calls are TRBV6-2 or TRBV6-3 and TRBJ2-7; a possible D gene is TRBD2 (6 bases). V was trimmed by 2 bases and J by 2 bases, leaving 10 bases between them. The CDR3 length is 14 residues. Germline CDR1 MNHEY, CDR2 SVGEGT. CDR3 bases: TGTGCCAGCAGTTACGGCGGGGCAACCTACGAGCAGTACTTC. It yields the protein CASSYGGATYEQYF.

At least ten counts were recorded for this clonotype. This chain links TRBV10-1 with TRBJ2-5; 8 nucleotides line up with TRBD1. CDR1 is WNHNN, CDR2 SYGVQD, per germline (reference sequence). The CDR3 is 15 residues long. The V segment lost 1 base and the J segment 3 bases; nucleotides outside the gene matches: 4. CDR3 nucleotide sequence: TGCGCCAGCAGTGAGTTGGGACAGGAGAAAGAGACCCAGTACTTC. Translating gives CASSELGQEKETQYF.

In this sample, this clonotype turned up a few times. J is TRBJ1-2 and V is TRBV19, with D maybe TRBD1 (5 bases). Germline-derived CDR1 and CDR2 are LNHDA and SQIVND (reference sequence). V was trimmed by 3 bases and J by 4 bases, leaving 15 bases between them. This CDR3 has 15 residues. DNA for the CDR3: TGTGCCAGTAGTATTGGCGAAGGGGTCGGCTATGGCTACACCTTC. Protein sequence: CASSIGEGVGYGYTF.

The chain combines TRBV6-2 or TRBV6-3 with TRBJ1-6; 7 bases map to TRBD1. V trimming: 7 bases; J trimming: 7 bases; junction bases outside the gene matches: 16. The CDR3 has 17 amino acids. Germline V gives CDR1 MNHEY, CDR2 SVGEGT. The CDR3 loop is CASTNDDRVGGNSPLHF. In DNA form, the CDR3 reads TGTGCCAGCACCAACGATGACAGGGTTGGGGGAAATTCACCCCTCCACTTT.

This clonotype was seen at least ten times. V gene TRBV2 combines with J gene TRBJ2-3; TRBD2 might be the D (6 bases). Trimming left V 4 bases short and J 2 bases short, with 16 bases between. Germline-derived CDR1 and CDR2 are SNHLY and FYNNEI. The CDR3 consists of 16 residues. CDR3 coding DNA: TGTGCCAGCAGTGTTGGCGCAGGGAGGACCACAGATACGCAGTATTTT. Protein: CASSVGAGRTTDTQYF.

The chain uses TRBV29-1 and TRBJ1-1; D is unresolved. V lost 1 base to trimming and J lost 0 bases, with 6 bases between them. This CDR3 has 13 residues. Germline V gives CDR1 SQVTM, CDR2 ANQGSEA. CDR3 in DNA: TGCAGCGTTGAAGTCAGGCTGAACACTGAAGCTTTCTTT. Amino acids: CSVEVRLNTEAFF.

This clonotype was found many times. The CDR3 protein is CASSLGRYLEQYF. In DNA form, the CDR3 reads TGTGCCAGCAGCTTAGGCCGATATCTCGAGCAGTACTTC. The rearrangement uses TRBV13 and TRBJ2-7; D remains ambiguous. The germline V gene has CDR1 PRHDT and CDR2 FYEKMQ (reference sequence). V was shortened by 0 bases and J by 6 bases, with 9 bases between the two germline ends. This CDR3 spans 13 amino acids.

In this sample, this clonotype turned up a few times. This chain connects TRBV6-1 to TRBJ1-5; TRBD1 agrees at 8 bases. With 7 bases clipped from V and 3 bases from J, the junction kept 8 bases outside the gene matches. Germline CDR1 reads MNHNS; CDR2 reads SASEGT. The CDR3 length is 15 residues. The DNA for the CDR3 is TGTGCCAGCACTGGGACAGGTACTATCAATCAGCCCCAGCATTTT. Its protein is CASTGTGTINQPQHF.

This clonotype was seen only a few times. This chain connects TRBV2 to TRBJ2-3, with 13 bases aligning to TRBD2. Germline V gene data show CDR1 as SNHLY and CDR2 as FYNNEI. The CDR3 totals 15 residues. V lost 6 bases and J lost 5; bases outside the gene matches: 5. CDR3 DNA: TGTGCCAGCAGCTCCGGGACTAGCGGGGAAGATACGCAGTATTTT. Translation: CASSSGTSGEDTQYF.

For this clonotype: It may be a read error: a sequence one base away is much more abundant. The CDR3 nucleotides are TGTGCCACCACCCTGAGGGGGCTGAACACTCAAGCTTTCTTT. Translated: CATTLRGLNTQAFF. The chain joins TRBV28 to TRBJ1-1, with TRBD1 matching over 7 bases. CDR1 MDHEN and CDR2 SYDVKM come from the germline V gene. CDR3 size: 14 residues.

Concerning this clonotype itself: With a much larger clone just one base away, this may be a read error. V usage is TRBV10-3 and J usage is TRBJ2-3; weak D call: TRBD2 (5 bases). Germline V gene data show CDR1 as ENHRY and CDR2 as SYGVKD. CDR3 size: 14 residues. V was pared by 8 bases and J by 4 bases, with 16 bases between. The CDR3 spells CAIQDSETADTQYF. The CDR3 DNA follows: TGTGCCATCCAGGATAGCGAAACCGCAGATACGCAGTATTTT.

This clonotype appeared many times. The chain links TRBV20-1 to TRBJ2-5, with 12 bases aligning to TRBD1. This CDR3 has 17 amino acids. Germline assignment: CDR1 DFQATT and CDR2 SNEGSKA (reference sequence). With 0 bases clipped from V and 4 bases from J, the junction kept 9 bases outside the gene matches. This CDR3 is CSARDHGDRGRRETQYF. In DNA, the CDR3 is TGCAGTGCTAGAGATCATGGGGACAGGGGGCGCAGAGAGACCCAGTACTTC.

The chain employs TRBV18 and TRBJ1-5; 7 nucleotides match TRBD1. Germline CDR1 reads KGHSH; CDR2 reads LQKENI. The length of the CDR3 is 17 residues. V was clipped by 2 bases and J by 7 bases; unmatched bases: 14. The CDR3 spells CASSPSYRGVAGQPQHF. In nucleotides, the CDR3 is TGTGCCAGCTCACCAAGTTACAGGGGAGTAGCAGGGCAGCCCCAGCATTTT. Drawing the rest from reference TRBV18 and TRBJ1-5, the complete variable domain is NAGVMQNPRHLVRRRGQEARLRCSPMKGHSHVYWYRQLPEEGLKFMVYLQKENIIDESGMPKERFSAEFPKEGPSILRIQQVVRGDSAAYFCASSPSYRGVAGQPQHFGDGTRLSIL.

This clonotype was observed at least ten times. The chain is built from TRBV20-1 and TRBJ2-1; 9 bases map to TRBD2. Germline trimming cut 3 bases from V and 4 bases from J; bases unmatched to any gene: 4. The CDR3 loop spans 14 amino acids. Germline values: CDR1 DFQATT, CDR2 SNEGSKA (reference sequence). CDR3 sequence: CSASSLAGYNEQFF. The CDR3 bases are TGCAGTGCTAGTAGTCTAGCGGGGTACAATGAGCAGTTCTTC.

This clonotype has a handful of counts. A much larger clonotype is one base distant, so this may be a read error. V and J are TRBV6-1 and TRBJ2-7, with 11 bases that match TRBD2. Unmatched junction bases numbered 3, after V lost 4 bases and J lost 1 base. The CDR3 has 15 residues. The germline gives CDR1 MNHNS, CDR2 SASEGT. The CDR3 DNA is TGTGCCAGCAGTGCGACTAGCGGGAATTCCTACGAGCAGTACTTC. It codes for CASSATSGNSYEQYF.